This T cell receptor (beta chain) was recovered during a study of T cell responses to AZD1222 COVID-19 vaccine. Points on this clone: The antigen is not known.

Generated by immunoSEQ multiplex PCR, the TCRdb table keeps only in-frame clones and is missing some. The profile shows 90,000 to 120,000 clones, 90% to 95% of them singletons. This CDR3 has 14 residues. Trimming stripped 4 bases from V and 3 bases from J, with 14 bases between. Germline CDR1 is SGHNT and CDR2 is YYREEE (reference sequence). Overall study findings and caveats: When two AZD1222 doses had been given, Spike-specific TCR breadth and depth rose. Baseline testing showed seropositivity in only six AZD1222 recipients. Reports say nearly half of spike-specific TCRs go after unmutated variant regions. White British donors predominated, females outnumbered males, and clonal diversity was possibly underestimated.

Source: peripheral blood, taken 28 days after the second AZD1222 dose. The V gene is TRBV5-4, the J gene TRBJ2-7; tentatively, D is TRBD2 (5 bases). The clonotype originates from an adult who received the AZD1222 COVID-19 vaccine. The CDR3 spells CASSLIGLDYEQYF. DNA of the CDR3: TGTGCCAGCAGCCTTATTGGACTGGACTACGAGCAGTACTTC. The full variable domain, in which reference TRBV5-4 and TRBJ2-7 provide the parts outside the CDR3, is ETGVTQSPTHLIKTRGQQVTLRCSSQSGHNTVSWYQQALGQGPQFIFQYYREEENGRGNFPPRFSGLQFPNYSSELNVNALELDDSALYLCASSLIGLDYEQYFGPGTRLTVT.